Listed here are 30 T cell receptor beta chains from one sample, sequenced in a study of Graves' ophthalmopathy and Graves' hyperthyroidism. Amplified material comprised TCR beta CDR3 regions derived from RNA transcripts. The authors performed first-round RT-PCR with HTBI primers and then a second-round multiplex PCR. TCRdb recomputed calls from the multiplex PCR reads with MiXCR, one row per CDR3 protein. Of approximately 1.2 million distinct CDR3 sequences listed, less than 45% were seen once; the top ten hold around 10%. Sequencing was performed on peripheral blood or thyroid tissue (not recorded which). Every receptor here comes from an adult man with Graves' hyperthyroidism.

The V gene is TRBV5-5, the J gene TRBJ2-7; D remains ambiguous. The CDR3 totals 15 residues. The V gene lost 0 bases and the J gene lost 5 bases, with 15 bases spanning the gap. The germline CDR1 and CDR2 sequences are SGHKS and YYEKEE (reference sequence). The CDR3 DNA reads as TGTGCCAGCAGCTTGGGGCTAGGCGTCAGTAACGAGCAGTACTTC. Translation: CASSLGLGVSNEQYF.

This clonotype was detected a few times. A much bigger clone sits one base away, suggesting this may be a read error. This rearrangement joins TRBV15 to TRBJ2-5, with 12 bases identical to TRBD2. J was trimmed by 4 bases and V by 2 bases; bases with no gene match: 8. The CDR3 extends over 17 amino acids. Germline V gene sequence: CDR1 LNHNV, CDR2 YYDKDF (reference sequence). This CDR3 is CATSRPSSGRASETQYF. CDR3 sequence (DNA): TGTGCCACCAGCAGACCGTCTAGCGGGAGGGCCTCAGAGACCCAGTACTTC.

The gene calls are TRBV15 and TRBJ1-2; TRBD1 is a possible D gene (5 bases). The germline CDR1 and CDR2 sequences are LNHNV and YYDKDF (reference sequence). Trimming took off 0 bases at V and 7 bases at J, with 12 bases between the two ends. This CDR3 has 14 residues. The CDR3 sequence: CATSRDLGRAGYTF. Written as DNA, the CDR3 is TGTGCCACCAGCAGAGATCTTGGCAGGGCTGGCTACACCTTC.

This clonotype was counted many times. J is TRBJ1-1 and V is TRBV7-9, with D uncertain. From germline, CDR1 is SEHNR and CDR2 FQNEAQ (reference sequence). Between the trimmed V and J ends, which lost 5 bases and 5 bases, there was a span of 15 bases. The CDR3 has 14 residues. Here the CDR3 reads CASSRGRYETEAFF. CDR3 nucleotide sequence: TGTGCCAGCAGCCGTGGGAGGTACGAGACTGAAGCTTTCTTT.

The sample holds a few counts of this clonotype. This rearrangement joins TRBV27 to TRBJ1-2; D call uncertain. The germline V gene encodes CDR1 MNHEY and CDR2 SMNVEV (reference sequence). The V and J ends lost 5 bases and 7 bases respectively, with 17 bases between them. The CDR3 is made up of 14 amino acids. The CDR3 here is CASSRQSASGGYTF. In DNA, the CDR3 is TGTGCCAGCAGTCGCCAGTCGGCCTCTGGTGGCTACACCTTC.

In its sample, this clonotype was seen many times. J is TRBJ1-2 and V is TRBV10-3, with 8 bases matching TRBD1. V shed 4 bases and J 5 bases; nucleotides not matched to a gene: 9. The CDR3 totals 15 residues. Germline-derived CDR1 and CDR2 are ENHRY and SYGVKD. CDR3 region: CAISGAGGADYGYTF. In nucleotides, the CDR3 is TGTGCCATCAGTGGGGCAGGGGGCGCGGATTATGGCTACACCTTC.

This clonotype was counted between two and nine times. The J gene is TRBJ2-5, the V gene TRBV11-2; the D gene is possibly TRBD1 (6 bases). Trimming cost V 8 bases and J 1 base, with 14 bases left between them. The CDR3 has 14 residues. Germline CDR1 and CDR2: SGHAT and FQNNGV. The CDR3 DNA is TGTGCCAGCGGCAGAGGGGGATTCCAAGAGACCCAGTACTTC. Amino acid sequence: CASGRGGFQETQYF.

The chain employs TRBV7-3 and TRBJ2-3, with D hard to call. Trimming pared 2 bases from V and 2 bases from J, leaving 5 bases between. The CDR3 has 13 residues. The germline gives CDR1 SGHTA, CDR2 FQGTGA. CDR3 DNA sequence: TGTGCCAGCAGCTTATGGGTCACAGATACGCAGTATTTT. Amino acid sequence: CASSLWVTDTQYF. Together with reference TRBV7-3 and TRBJ2-3, the CDR3 gives the full variable domain: GAGVSQTPSNKVTEKGKYVELRCDPISGHTALYWYRQSLGQGPEFLIYFQGTGAADDSGLPNDRFFAVRPEGSVSTLKIQRTERGDSAVYLCASSLWVTDTQYFGPGTRLTVL.

The genes are TRBV29-1 and TRBJ2-6; unclear D gene. Trimming took 3 bases from V and 4 from J, leaving 4 bases between them. This CDR3 spans 12 amino acids. Germline lookup yields CDR1 SQVTM and CDR2 ANQGSEA. The DNA for the CDR3 is TGCAGCGTTGACCGGGGGGCCAACGTCCTGACTTTC. Encoded protein: CSVDRGANVLTF.

This clonotype was found many times. The chain uses TRBV11-2 and TRBJ1-1, with D tentatively TRBD1 (6 bases). Germline V gene sequence: CDR1 SGHAT, CDR2 FQNNGV. This CDR3 is built from 11 residues. The ends were cut back, 8 bases at V and 7 bases at J, with 11 bases in the middle. The CDR3 DNA reads as TGTGCCAGCGAACCGACAGGTGAAGCTTTCTTT. It translates to CASEPTGEAFF. Full variable domain (rest looked up from reference TRBV11-2 and TRBJ1-1): EAGVAQSPRYKIIEKRQSVAFWCNPISGHATLYWYQQILGQGPKLLIQFQNNGVVDDSQLPKDRFSAERLKGVDSTLKIQPAKLEDSAVYLCASEPTGEAFFGQGTRLTVV.

This clonotype appeared a few times. The V and J genes are TRBV9 and TRBJ1-2; tentatively, D is TRBD1 (5 bases). V lost 5 bases to trimming and J lost 8 bases, with 10 bases between them. The CDR3 spans 11 residues. Germline loops: CDR1 SGDLS, CDR2 YYNGEE. CDR3 nucleotides: TGTGCCAGCAGTGTCGGGGGAGGCTACACCTTC. Protein: CASSVGGGYTF.

The gene calls are TRBV5-1 and TRBJ1-1; D remains unclear. V lost 4 bases, J lost 1 base, and 17 bases lay in between. Germline CDR1 SGHRS, CDR2 YFSETQ. This CDR3 region has 16 residues. For the CDR3, the DNA is TGCGCCAGCAGCCCCGCGGAGGGAACCGGGAACACTGAAGCTTTCTTT. Translated, it gives CASSPAEGTGNTEAFF. Based on the CDR3 plus reference TRBV5-1 and TRBJ1-1, the full variable domain is KAGVTQTPRYLIKTRGQQVTLSCSPISGHRSVSWYQQTPGQGLQFLFEYFSETQRNKGNFPGRFSGRQFSNSRSEMNVSTLELGDSALYLCASSPAEGTGNTEAFFGQGTRLTVV.

The V gene is TRBV15, the J gene TRBJ1-6; D is perhaps TRBD1 (5 bases). Germline values: CDR1 LNHNV, CDR2 YYDKDF (reference sequence). The CDR3 extends over 15 amino acids. V was clipped by 0 bases and J by 10 bases, with 13 bases between them. The CDR3 nucleotides read TGTGCCACCAGCAGAGATCGCAGGGTTGGCTCACCCCTCCACTTT. This translates into CATSRDRRVGSPLHF.

This clonotype was observed at least ten times. The chain recombines TRBV13 with TRBJ2-7, with D perhaps TRBD1 (6 bases). V lost 4 bases, J lost 3 bases, and 13 bases lay in between. The CDR3 extends over 14 amino acids. Germline V CDR1 and CDR2: PRHDT, FYEKMQ (reference sequence). CDR3 loop: CASSSRTDRYEQYF. CDR3 coding DNA: TGTGCCAGCAGCTCTCGGACAGACCGCTACGAGCAGTACTTC.

The V and J genes are TRBV19 and TRBJ1-2; unclear D gene. Per the germline V gene, CDR1 is LNHDA and CDR2 is SQIVND (reference sequence). V was pared by 3 bases and J by 6 bases, with 11 bases between. The CDR3 loop spans 13 amino acids. CDR3 in DNA: TGTGCCAGTAGTATCCGGGTTGGCGATGGCTACACCTTC. Protein product: CASSIRVGDGYTF.

The rearrangement links TRBV9 to TRBJ2-2, with TRBD1 as a possible D gene (5 bases). Germline CDR1 reads SGDLS; CDR2 reads YYNGEE. V was cut by 0 bases and J by 0 bases, with 15 bases left in between. This CDR3 is 18 amino acids long. The CDR3 sequence: CASSVATGHRPNTGELFF. In nucleotides, the CDR3 is TGTGCCAGCAGCGTAGCCACCGGACACCGGCCGAACACCGGGGAGCTGTTTTTT. Using reference TRBV9 and TRBJ2-2 for the parts outside the CDR3, the full variable domain is DSGVTQTPKHLITATGQRVTLRCSPRSGDLSVYWYQQSLDQGLQFLIQYYNGEERAKGNILERFSAQQFPDLHSELNLSSLELGDSALYFCASSVATGHRPNTGELFFGEGSRLTVL.

This clonotype was detected only once. This chain uses TRBV19 with TRBJ1-2, with a tentative D call TRBD1 (6 bases). CDR3 size: 14 residues. CDR1 LNHDA and CDR2 SQIVND come from the germline V gene (reference sequence). Trimming pared 3 bases from V and 3 bases from J, leaving 11 bases between. The CDR3 region is CASSILGADYGYTF. The CDR3 nucleotides are TGTGCCAGTAGTATTTTGGGGGCGGACTATGGCTACACCTTC. The entire variable domain, with the rest obtained from reference TRBV19 and TRBJ1-2, is as follows: DGGITQSPKYLFRKEGQNVTLSCEQNLNHDAMYWYRQDPGQGLRLIYYSQIVNDFQKGDIAEGYSVSREKKESFPLTVTSAQKNPTAFYLCASSILGADYGYTFGSGTRLTVV.

As to this clonotype: Possible read error: a much larger clone is one base away. The chain recombines TRBV7-9 with TRBJ2-7; D is unclear. The CDR3 runs 14 residues. Germline V CDR1 and CDR2: SEHNR, FQNEAQ (reference sequence). CDR3 amino acids: CAGSPTQYVYEQYF. The CDR3 nucleotides are TGTGCCGGCAGCCCGACCCAATACGTCTACGAGCAGTACTTC.

This chain connects TRBV15 to TRBJ1-2; perhaps TRBD1 as D (5 bases). This CDR3 is built from 14 residues. Germline values: CDR1 LNHNV, CDR2 YYDKDF (reference sequence). Deletions cut 3 bases from V and 3 bases from J, with 11 bases between. CDR3 protein: CATSSVGTDYGYTF. DNA for the CDR3: TGTGCCACCAGCAGCGTAGGGACCGACTATGGCTACACCTTC. The variable domain in full, with the rest retrieved from reference TRBV15 and TRBJ1-2, is DAMVIQNPRYQVTQFGKPVTLSCSQTLNHNVMYWYQQKSSQAPKLLFHYYDKDFNNEADTPDNFQSRRPNTSFCFLDIRSPGLGDTAMYLCATSSVGTDYGYTFGSGTRLTVV.

At least ten counts were recorded for this clonotype. The genes are TRBV7-2 and TRBJ2-5; unclear D gene. V shed 2 bases and J shed 1 base, with 8 bases lying between them. The CDR3 has 14 residues. Germline V CDR1 and CDR2: SGHTA, FQGNSA. Written as DNA, the CDR3 is TGTGCCAGCAGCTTATCACGGACCCAAGAGACCCAGTACTTC. As protein: CASSLSRTQETQYF.

Many counts were recorded for this clonotype. The chain uses TRBV20-1 and TRBJ1-4; possible D gene TRBD1, 6 bases. V was clipped by 1 base and J by 6 bases, with 12 bases between them. CDR1 is DFQATT, CDR2 SNEGSKA, per germline (reference sequence). The CDR3 is 14 amino acids. The CDR3 here is CSARVQGGYEKLFF. For the CDR3, the DNA is TGCAGTGCTAGAGTACAGGGCGGGTATGAAAAACTGTTTTTT.

This clonotype was found many times. The chain employs TRBV10-3 and TRBJ2-2, with 8 nucleotides matching TRBD1. Germline loops: CDR1 ENHRY, CDR2 SYGVKD. With V trimmed by 6 bases and J by 3 bases, 0 bases remained unmatched. This CDR3 spans 13 amino acids. CDR3 coding DNA: TGTGCCATCAGGACAGGGGACACCGGGGAGCTGTTTTTT. Protein: CAIRTGDTGELFF.

The chain is built from TRBV4-1 and TRBJ1-2, with no clear D. V was trimmed by 1 base and J by 1 base, leaving 10 bases between them. CDR3 length: 15 amino acids. Germline CDR1 is MGHRA and CDR2 is YSYEKL. In nucleotides, the CDR3 is TGCGCCAGCAGCCAAGGCTTTAGGGTTAACTATGGCTACACCTTC. It encodes CASSQGFRVNYGYTF.

This clonotype was seen at least ten times. The chain joins TRBV7-2 to TRBJ1-5, with 7 bases identical to TRBD1. Germline trimming cut 5 bases from V and 5 bases from J; bases unmatched to any gene: 6. The CDR3 extends over 14 amino acids. Germline CDR1 and CDR2: SGHTA and FQGNSA. CDR3 in amino acids: CASSPGTADQPQHF. The CDR3 DNA sequence: TGTGCCAGCAGCCCCGGGACAGCAGATCAGCCCCAGCATTTT.

Turning to this clonotype: A junction end diverges from the germline sequence, so it may reflect a read error. The rearrangement joins TRBV15 to TRBJ2-6; TRBD1 matches at 9 bases. The CDR3 is 14 residues long. CDR1 is LNHNV and CDR2 is YYDKDF in the germline V gene (reference sequence). The CDR3 DNA follows: TGTGTCACCAGCAGACAGGACAGGGGTAACGTCCTGACTTTC. As protein: CVTSRQDRGNVLTF.

This clonotype was picked up many times. The rearrangement uses TRBV14 and TRBJ1-2; D is uncertain. Germline V gives CDR1 SGHDN, CDR2 FVKESK. The CDR3 extends over 13 amino acids. V was clipped by 0 bases and J by 3 bases, with 5 bases between them. CDR3 sequence reads: CASSQDNYYGYTF. The DNA of the CDR3 is TGTGCCAGCAGCCAAGATAACTACTATGGCTACACCTTC.

Many counts were recorded for this clonotype. The V call is TRBV4-1, the J call TRBJ1-6, with D maybe TRBD1 (5 bases). V was pared by 3 bases and J by 12 bases, with 12 bases between. Germline V CDR1 and CDR2: MGHRA, YSYEKL. This CDR3 has 13 amino acids. The CDR3 sequence is CASSQGIRVPLHF. The CDR3 DNA reads as TGCGCCAGCAGCCAGGGCATCAGGGTACCCCTCCACTTT.

This clonotype was picked up many times. J is TRBJ1-1 and V is TRBV29-1, with TRBD1 matching 10 bases. CDR1 and CDR2 (germline): SQVTM, ANQGSEA. Trimming took 6 bases from V and 0 from J; bases not matched to a gene: 10. This CDR3 has 16 amino acids. CDR3 nucleotide sequence: TGCAGCGTCGCCGGGACAGGGGCCTCGATGAACACTGAAGCTTTCTTT. Translation gives CSVAGTGASMNTEAFF.

This clonotype has at least ten counts. The chain recombines TRBV29-1 with TRBJ1-1, with 7 bases lining up with TRBD1. After removal of 3 bases from V and 5 bases from J, the junction contained 9 bases not matched to a gene. This CDR3 comprises 14 residues. CDR1 and CDR2 (germline): SQVTM, ANQGSEA. The CDR3 loop is CSVDRGGIGTEAFF. In DNA form, the CDR3 reads TGCAGCGTTGACAGAGGGGGCATAGGGACTGAAGCTTTCTTT.

This clonotype was detected only a few times. This chain uses TRBV18 with TRBJ2-5, with 7 bases matching TRBD1. CDR1 is KGHSH, CDR2 LQKENI, per germline. V lost 6 bases to trimming and J lost 4 bases; unmatched junction nucleotides: 5. The CDR3 contains 13 residues. The CDR3 DNA is TGTGCCAGCTCGCGCCGACAGGGAGAGACCCAGTACTTC. Its translation is CASSRRQGETQYF.